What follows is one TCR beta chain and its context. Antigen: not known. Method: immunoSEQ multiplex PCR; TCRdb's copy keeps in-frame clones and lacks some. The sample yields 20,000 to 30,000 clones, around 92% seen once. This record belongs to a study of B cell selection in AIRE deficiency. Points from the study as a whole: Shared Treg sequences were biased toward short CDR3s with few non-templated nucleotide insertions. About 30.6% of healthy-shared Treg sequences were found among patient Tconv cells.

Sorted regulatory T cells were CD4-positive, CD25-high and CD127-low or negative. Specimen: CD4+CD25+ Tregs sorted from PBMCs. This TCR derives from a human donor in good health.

CDR3 nucleotides: TGTGCCAGCAGCGTAGGGATGGGGCCGATGATACAAGAGACCCAGTACTTC. This translates into CASSVGMGPMIQETQYF. The chain carries TRBV9 and TRBJ2-5, with D maybe TRBD1 (5 bases). This CDR3 has 17 residues. V lost 0 bases to trimming and J lost 2 bases, with 17 bases between them. Per the germline V gene, CDR1 is SGDLS and CDR2 is YYNGEE.